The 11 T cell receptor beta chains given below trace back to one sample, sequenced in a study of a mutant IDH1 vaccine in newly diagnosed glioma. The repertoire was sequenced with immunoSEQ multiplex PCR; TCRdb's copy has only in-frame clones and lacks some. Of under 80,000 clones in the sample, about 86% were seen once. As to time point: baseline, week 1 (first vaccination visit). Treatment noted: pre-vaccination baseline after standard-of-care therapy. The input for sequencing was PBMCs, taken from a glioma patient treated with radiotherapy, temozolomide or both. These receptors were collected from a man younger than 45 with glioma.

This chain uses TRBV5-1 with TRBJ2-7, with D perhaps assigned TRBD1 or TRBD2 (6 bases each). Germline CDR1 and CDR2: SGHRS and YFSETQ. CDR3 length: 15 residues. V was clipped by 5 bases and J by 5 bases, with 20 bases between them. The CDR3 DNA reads TGCGCCAGCAGTTCCCTCGAGGGGGGCATCCACGAGCAGTACTTC. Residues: CASSSLEGGIHEQYF. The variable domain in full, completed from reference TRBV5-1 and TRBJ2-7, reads KAGVTQTPRYLIKTRGQQVTLSCSPISGHRSVSWYQQTPGQGLQFLFEYFSETQRNKGNFPGRFSGRQFSNSRSEMNVSTLELGDSALYLCASSSLEGGIHEQYFGPGTRLTVT.

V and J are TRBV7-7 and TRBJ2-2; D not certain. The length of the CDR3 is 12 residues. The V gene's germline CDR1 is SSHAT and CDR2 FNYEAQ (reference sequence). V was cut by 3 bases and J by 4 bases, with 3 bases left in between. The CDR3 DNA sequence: TGTGCCAGCAGCTTCCCCACCGGGGAGCTGTTTTTT. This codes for CASSFPTGELFF.

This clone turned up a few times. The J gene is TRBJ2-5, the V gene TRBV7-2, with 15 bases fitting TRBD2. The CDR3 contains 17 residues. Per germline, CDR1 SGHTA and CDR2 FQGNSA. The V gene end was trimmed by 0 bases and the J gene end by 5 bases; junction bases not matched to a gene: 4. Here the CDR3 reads CASSLAGTSGGKETQYF. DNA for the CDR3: TGTGCCAGCAGCTTAGCAGGGACTAGCGGGGGGAAGGAGACCCAGTACTTC.

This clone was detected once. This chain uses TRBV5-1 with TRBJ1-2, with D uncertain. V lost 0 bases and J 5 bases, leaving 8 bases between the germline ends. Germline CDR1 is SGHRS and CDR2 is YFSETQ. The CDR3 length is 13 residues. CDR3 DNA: TGCGCCAGCAGCTTGGACAGTTATTATGGCTACACCTTC. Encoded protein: CASSLDSYYGYTF.

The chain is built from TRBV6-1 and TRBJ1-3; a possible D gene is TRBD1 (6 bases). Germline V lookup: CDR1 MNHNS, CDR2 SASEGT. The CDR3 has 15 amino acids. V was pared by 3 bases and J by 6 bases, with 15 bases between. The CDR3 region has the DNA TGTGCCAGCAGTGAGAGGACAGTGCTGGCAAACACCATATATTTT. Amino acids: CASSERTVLANTIYF.

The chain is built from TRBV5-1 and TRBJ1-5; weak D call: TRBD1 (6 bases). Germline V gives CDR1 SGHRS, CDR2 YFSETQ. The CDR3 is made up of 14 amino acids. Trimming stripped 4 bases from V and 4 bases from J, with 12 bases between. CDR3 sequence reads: CASSQVGGNQPQHF. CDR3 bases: TGCGCCAGCAGCCAGGTAGGGGGGAATCAGCCCCAGCATTTT.

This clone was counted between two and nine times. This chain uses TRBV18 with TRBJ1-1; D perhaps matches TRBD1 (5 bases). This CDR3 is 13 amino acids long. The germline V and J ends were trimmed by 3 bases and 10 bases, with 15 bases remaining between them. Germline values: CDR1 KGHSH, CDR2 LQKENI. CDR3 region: CASSPSSGWGAFF. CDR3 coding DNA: TGTGCCAGCTCACCTTCCTCAGGGTGGGGAGCTTTCTTT.

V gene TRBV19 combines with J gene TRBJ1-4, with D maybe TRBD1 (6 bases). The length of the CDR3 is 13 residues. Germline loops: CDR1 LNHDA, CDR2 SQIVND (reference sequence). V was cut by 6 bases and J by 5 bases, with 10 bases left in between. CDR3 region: CASSDRKNEKLFF. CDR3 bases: TGTGCCAGTAGCGACAGGAAGAATGAAAAACTGTTTTTT.

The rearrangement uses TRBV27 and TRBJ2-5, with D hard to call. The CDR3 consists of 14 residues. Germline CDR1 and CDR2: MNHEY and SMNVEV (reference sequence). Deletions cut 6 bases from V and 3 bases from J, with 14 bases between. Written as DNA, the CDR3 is TGTGCCAGCAGGATGAGGCTGTCTGAAGAGACCCAGTACTTC. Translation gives CASRMRLSEETQYF.

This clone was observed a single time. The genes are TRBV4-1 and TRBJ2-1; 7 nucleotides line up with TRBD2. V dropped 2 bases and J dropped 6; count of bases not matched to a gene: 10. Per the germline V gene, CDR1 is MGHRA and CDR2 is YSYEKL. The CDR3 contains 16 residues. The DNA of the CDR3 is TGCGCCAGCAGCCAACTTATGGGGGGGTCCGGCAATGAGCAGTTCTTC. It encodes CASSQLMGGSGNEQFF.

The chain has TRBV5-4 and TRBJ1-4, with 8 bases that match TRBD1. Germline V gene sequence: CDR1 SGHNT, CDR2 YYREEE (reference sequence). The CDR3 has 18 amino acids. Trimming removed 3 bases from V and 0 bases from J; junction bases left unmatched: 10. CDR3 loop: CASSSPGTGTATNEKLFF. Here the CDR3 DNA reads TGTGCCAGCAGCTCCCCCGGGACAGGAACAGCAACTAATGAAAAACTGTTTTTT.